The 5 T cell receptor beta chains below come from one sample, sequenced in a study of identifying expanded T cells in peripheral blood. Sequencing was performed with immunoSEQ multiplex PCR; in TCRdb, only in-frame clones are kept and a portion is missing. The table records about 86,000 clones, 70% to 90% of them present only once. The sequenced sample was blood. These receptors were obtained from a person aged 18 to 75 in good health.

The rearrangement joins TRBV29-1 to TRBJ2-7; 7 nucleotides match TRBD1. Looked up from germline, CDR1 is SQVTM and CDR2 is ANQGSEA. This CDR3 region has 11 residues. V was pared by 4 bases and J by 6 bases, with 3 bases of the junction left unmatched. CDR3 nucleotide sequence: TGCAGCGTTGGAGGGGGCGGCGAGCAGTACTTC. The encoded protein is CSVGGGGEQYF.

The rearrangement uses TRBV18 and TRBJ2-7; 10 nucleotides match TRBD1. The length of the CDR3 is 17 residues. Germline trimming cut 1 base from V and 7 bases from J; bases unmatched to any gene: 13. Germline V gene data show CDR1 as KGHSH and CDR2 as LQKENI. Written as DNA, the CDR3 is TGTGCCAGCTCACCACTATCCCCGGGACAGGGGAAGGGGGAGCAGTACTTC. This codes for CASSPLSPGQGKGEQYF.

This sequence joins TRBV7-2 and TRBJ2-7, with D possibly being TRBD1 (6 bases). Trimming shortened V by 1 base and J by 3 bases, and 16 bases separated the two germline ends. The CDR3 spans 16 residues. Germline V lookup: CDR1 SGHTA, CDR2 FQGNSA. In DNA form, the CDR3 reads TGTGCCAGCAGCTTAGACGGGGCAGGGGTAAACTACGAGCAGTACTTC. The encoded protein is CASSLDGAGVNYEQYF.

V and J are TRBV19 and TRBJ1-2; a possible D gene is TRBD1 (6 bases). The CDR3 runs 16 residues. V shed 9 bases and J shed 4 bases, with 24 bases lying between them. Germline V gives CDR1 LNHDA, CDR2 SQIVND (reference sequence). CDR3 region: CASREAGTKALYGYTF. Here the CDR3 DNA reads TGTGCCAGCCGCGAGGCTGGGACAAAAGCTCTCTATGGCTACACCTTC. Using reference TRBV19 and TRBJ1-2 for the parts outside the CDR3, the full variable domain is DGGITQSPKYLFRKEGQNVTLSCEQNLNHDAMYWYRQDPGQGLRLIYYSQIVNDFQKGDIAEGYSVSREKKESFPLTVTSAQKNPTAFYLCASREAGTKALYGYTFGSGTRLTVV.

The chain joins TRBV5-6 to TRBJ2-1; 8 bases fit TRBD2. In germline, CDR1 is SGHDT, CDR2 YYEEEE. The V segment lost 7 bases and the J segment 0 bases; nucleotides outside the gene matches: 12. The CDR3 contains 17 residues. The CDR3 here is CASGRGAGGRSYNEQFF. The CDR3 DNA sequence: TGTGCCAGCGGGCGGGGGGCCGGGGGACGCTCCTACAATGAGCAGTTCTTC.